This T cell receptor (beta chain) appears in the sequencing data of a study of technical replicates of blood from several donors. Clones were read by immunoSEQ multiplex PCR, and TCRdb kept only the in-frame ones, dropping some. The sample includes some 77,000 clones, 91% seen only once; the top ten take about 0.4%. Sequencing was performed on T cells isolated from PBMCs. This TCR was recovered from a human donor in good health.

The CDR3 here is CASRTGKGGTEAFF. The CDR3 DNA reads TGTGCCAGCAGGACAGGGAAGGGAGGTACTGAAGCTTTCTTT. V gene TRBV5-4 combines with J gene TRBJ1-1; 7 nucleotides agree with TRBD1. The germline gives CDR1 SGHNT, CDR2 YYREEE (reference sequence). The CDR3 totals 14 residues. J gave up 5 bases and V 5 bases, and 9 bases lay outside the gene matches.